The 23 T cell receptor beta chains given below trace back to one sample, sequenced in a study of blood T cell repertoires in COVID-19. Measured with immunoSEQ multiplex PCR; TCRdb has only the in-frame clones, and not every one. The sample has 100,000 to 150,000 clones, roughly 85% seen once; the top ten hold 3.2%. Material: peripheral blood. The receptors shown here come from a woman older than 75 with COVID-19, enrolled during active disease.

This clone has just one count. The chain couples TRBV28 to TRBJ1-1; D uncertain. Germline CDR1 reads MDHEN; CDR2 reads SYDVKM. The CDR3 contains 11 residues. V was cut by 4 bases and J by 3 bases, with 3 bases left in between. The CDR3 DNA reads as TGTGCCAGCAGTTCATACACTGAAGCTTTCTTT. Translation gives CASSSYTEAFF.

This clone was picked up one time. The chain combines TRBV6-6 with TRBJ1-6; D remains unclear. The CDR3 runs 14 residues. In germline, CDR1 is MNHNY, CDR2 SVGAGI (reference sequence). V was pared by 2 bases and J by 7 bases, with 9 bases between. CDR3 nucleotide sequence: TGTGCCAGCAGTTACAGGGAGACGAATTCACCCCTCCACTTT. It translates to CASSYRETNSPLHF.

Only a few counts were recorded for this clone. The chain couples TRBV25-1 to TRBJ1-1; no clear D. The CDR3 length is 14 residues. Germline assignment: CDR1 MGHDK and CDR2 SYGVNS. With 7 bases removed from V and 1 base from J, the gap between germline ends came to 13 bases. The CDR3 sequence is CASTYGTGNTEAFF. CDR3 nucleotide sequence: TGTGCCAGCACCTACGGAACGGGGAACACTGAAGCTTTCTTT.

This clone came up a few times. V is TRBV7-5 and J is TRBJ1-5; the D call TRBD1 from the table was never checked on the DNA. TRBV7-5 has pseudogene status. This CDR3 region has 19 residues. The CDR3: CARSLEYLTDSYSNQPQHF. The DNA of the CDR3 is TGTGCCAGAAGCTTAGAGTATCTGACAGACAGCTATAGCAATCAGCCCCAGCATTTT.

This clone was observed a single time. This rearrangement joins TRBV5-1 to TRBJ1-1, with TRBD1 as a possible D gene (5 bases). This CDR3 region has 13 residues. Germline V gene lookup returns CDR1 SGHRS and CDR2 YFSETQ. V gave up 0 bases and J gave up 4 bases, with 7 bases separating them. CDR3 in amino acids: CASSLGRGTEAFF. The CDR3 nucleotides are TGCGCCAGCAGCTTGGGGAGGGGCACTGAAGCTTTCTTT. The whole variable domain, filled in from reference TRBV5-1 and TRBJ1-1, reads KAGVTQTPRYLIKTRGQQVTLSCSPISGHRSVSWYQQTPGQGLQFLFEYFSETQRNKGNFPGRFSGRQFSNSRSEMNVSTLELGDSALYLCASSLGRGTEAFFGQGTRLTVV.

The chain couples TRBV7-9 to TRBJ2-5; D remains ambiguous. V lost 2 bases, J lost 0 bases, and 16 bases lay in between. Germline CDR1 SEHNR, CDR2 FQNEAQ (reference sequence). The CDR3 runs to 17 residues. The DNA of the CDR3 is TGTGCCAGCAGCTTACGCGGTGACGTTGGGTACCAAGAGACCCAGTACTTC. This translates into CASSLRGDVGYQETQYF.

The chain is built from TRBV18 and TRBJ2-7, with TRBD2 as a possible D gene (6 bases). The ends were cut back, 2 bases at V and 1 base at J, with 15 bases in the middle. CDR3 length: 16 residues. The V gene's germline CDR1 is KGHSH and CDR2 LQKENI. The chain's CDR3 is CASSPDLGGPSYEQYF. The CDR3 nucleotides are TGTGCCAGCTCACCAGATCTCGGAGGGCCTTCCTACGAGCAGTACTTC.

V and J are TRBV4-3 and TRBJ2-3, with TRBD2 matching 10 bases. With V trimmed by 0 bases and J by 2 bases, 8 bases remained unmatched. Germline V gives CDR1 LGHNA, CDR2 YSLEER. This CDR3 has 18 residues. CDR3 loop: CASSQDELLAGPTDTQYF. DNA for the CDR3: TGCGCCAGCAGCCAAGATGAGCTACTAGCGGGGCCCACAGATACGCAGTATTTT.

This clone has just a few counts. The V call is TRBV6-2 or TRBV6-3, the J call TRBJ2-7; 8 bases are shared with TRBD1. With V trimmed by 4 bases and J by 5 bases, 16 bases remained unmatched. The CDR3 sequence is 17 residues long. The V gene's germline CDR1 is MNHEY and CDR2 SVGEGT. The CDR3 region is CASSLGRGRNFLDEQYF. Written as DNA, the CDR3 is TGTGCCAGCAGTTTGGGCAGGGGGCGAAATTTCCTCGACGAGCAGTACTTC.

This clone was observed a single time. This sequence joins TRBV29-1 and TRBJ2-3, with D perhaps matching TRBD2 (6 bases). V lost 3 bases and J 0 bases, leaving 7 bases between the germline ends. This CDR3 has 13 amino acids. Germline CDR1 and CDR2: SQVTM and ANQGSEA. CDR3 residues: CSVDGTSTDTQYF. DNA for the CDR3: TGCAGCGTTGACGGGACTAGCACAGATACGCAGTATTTT.

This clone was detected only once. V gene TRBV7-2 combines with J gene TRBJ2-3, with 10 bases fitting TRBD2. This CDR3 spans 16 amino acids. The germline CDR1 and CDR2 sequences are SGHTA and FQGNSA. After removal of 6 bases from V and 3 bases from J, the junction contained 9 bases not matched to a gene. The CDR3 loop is CASRGASGSGTDTQYF. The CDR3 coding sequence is TGTGCCAGCAGGGGAGCTAGCGGGAGTGGGACAGATACGCAGTATTTT.

The DNA for the CDR3 is TGTGCCAGCAGCCAGGGGGGACCACAAGAGACCCAGTACTTC. It translates to CASSQGGPQETQYF. V gene TRBV3-1 (or the pseudogene TRBV3-2) combines with J gene TRBJ2-5; a weak D match, TRBD2 (6 bases). The germline V gene has CDR1 LGHDT and CDR2 YNNKEL (reference sequence). V lost 3 bases, J lost 2 bases, and 10 bases lay in between. The CDR3 loop spans 14 amino acids.

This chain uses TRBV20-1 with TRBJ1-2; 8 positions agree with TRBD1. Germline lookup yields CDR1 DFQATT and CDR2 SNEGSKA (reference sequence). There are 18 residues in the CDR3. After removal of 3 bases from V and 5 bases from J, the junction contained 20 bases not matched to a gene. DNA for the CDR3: TGCAGTGCTAGTGATGGTCAGGGGGCGCAGTTAGTGGGATATGGCTACACCTTC. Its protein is CSASDGQGAQLVGYGYTF.

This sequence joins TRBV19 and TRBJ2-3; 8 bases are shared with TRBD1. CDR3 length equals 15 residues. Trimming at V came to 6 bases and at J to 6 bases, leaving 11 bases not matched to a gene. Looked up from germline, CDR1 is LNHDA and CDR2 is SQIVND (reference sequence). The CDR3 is CASSPRRTGPDTQYF. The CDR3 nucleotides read TGTGCCAGTAGCCCCCGGAGGACAGGGCCGGATACGCAGTATTTT.

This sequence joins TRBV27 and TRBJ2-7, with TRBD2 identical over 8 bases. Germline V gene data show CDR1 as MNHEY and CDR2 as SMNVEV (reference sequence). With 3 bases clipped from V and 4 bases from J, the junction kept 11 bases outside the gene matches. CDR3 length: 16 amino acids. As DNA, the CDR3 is TGTGCCAGCAGTTTCGGGGGGGGTAGCGGGTCGTACGAGCAGTACTTC. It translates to CASSFGGGSGSYEQYF.

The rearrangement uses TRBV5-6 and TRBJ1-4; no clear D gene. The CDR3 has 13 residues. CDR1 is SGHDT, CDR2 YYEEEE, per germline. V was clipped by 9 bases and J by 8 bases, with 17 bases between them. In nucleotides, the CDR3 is TGTGCCACCGCCTCAGGATCGGGGGAAAAACTGTTTTTT. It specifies CATASGSGEKLFF.

CDR3 in DNA: TGTGCCAGCAGCCAGACGGAGAGTGAAGCTTTCTTT. Protein sequence: CASSQTESEAFF. The chain uses TRBV12-3 or TRBV12-4 and TRBJ1-1; the D is unclear. The CDR3 is 12 amino acids. V was trimmed by 6 bases and J by 7 bases, leaving 12 bases between them.

CDR3 loop: CASRLASGKGTGELFF. Written as DNA, the CDR3 is TGCGCCAGCAGGCTGGCCAGCGGGAAGGGCACCGGGGAGCTGTTTTTT. This rearrangement joins TRBV4-3 to TRBJ2-2; 7 bases agree with TRBD2. This CDR3 contains 16 residues. Germline loops: CDR1 LGHNA, CDR2 YSLEER. Trimming cost V 6 bases and J 4 bases; bases outside gene matches: 11.

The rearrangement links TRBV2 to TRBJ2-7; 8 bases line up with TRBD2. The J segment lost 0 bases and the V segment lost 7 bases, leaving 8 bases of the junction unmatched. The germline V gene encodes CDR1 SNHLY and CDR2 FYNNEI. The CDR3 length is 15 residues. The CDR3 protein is CASNFGRGFSYEQYF. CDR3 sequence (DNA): TGTGCCAGCAACTTCGGGAGGGGCTTCTCCTACGAGCAGTACTTC.

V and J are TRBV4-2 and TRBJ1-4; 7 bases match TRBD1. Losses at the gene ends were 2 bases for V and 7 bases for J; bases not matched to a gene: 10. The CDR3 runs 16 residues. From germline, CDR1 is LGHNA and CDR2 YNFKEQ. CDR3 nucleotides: TGTGCCAGCAGCCAACAAACAGGGGATGAGAGTGAAAAACTGTTTTTT. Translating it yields CASSQQTGDESEKLFF.

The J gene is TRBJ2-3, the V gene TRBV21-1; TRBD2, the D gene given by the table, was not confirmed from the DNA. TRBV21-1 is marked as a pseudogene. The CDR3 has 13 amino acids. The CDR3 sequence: CASSKMGRGMGYF. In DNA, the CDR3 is TGTGCCAGCAGCAAAATGGGGCGCGGGATGGGGTATTTT.

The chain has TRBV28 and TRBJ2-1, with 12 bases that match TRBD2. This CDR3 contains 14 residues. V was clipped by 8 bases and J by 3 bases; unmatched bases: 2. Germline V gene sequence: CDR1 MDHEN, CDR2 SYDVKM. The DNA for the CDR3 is TGTGCCAGCGGGACTAGCGGGTTCTACAATGAGCAGTTCTTC. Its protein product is CASGTSGFYNEQFF.

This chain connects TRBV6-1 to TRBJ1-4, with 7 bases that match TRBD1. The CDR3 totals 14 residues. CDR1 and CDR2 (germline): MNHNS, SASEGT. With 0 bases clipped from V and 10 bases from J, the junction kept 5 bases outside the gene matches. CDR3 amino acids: CASSEARDRGKLFF. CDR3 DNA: TGTGCCAGCAGTGAAGCGCGGGACAGAGGAAAACTGTTTTTT.